This T cell receptor beta chain stems from a study of blood T cell repertoires in COVID-19. Background on the study: PBMCs, B-cell-depleted T cells, or T cells were the source of the cDNA or gDNA that made up the material.

The table came from immunoSEQ multiplex PCR; TCRdb's copy has only in-frame clones and leaves some out. The sample has 200,000 to 250,000 clones; approximately 84% are singletons. V gave up 0 bases and J gave up 4 bases, with 22 bases separating them. This CDR3 contains 18 residues. Germline loops: CDR1 SGDLS, CDR2 YYNGEE. This clone occurred once. What was sequenced was peripheral blood. The receptor was derived from a man in his forties with active or convalescent COVID-19. J is TRBJ1-1 and V is TRBV9; D is perhaps TRBD1 (5 bases). The CDR3 region is CASSVVGRAAEEATEAFF. In DNA, the CDR3 is TGTGCCAGCAGCGTAGTTGGCAGGGCGGCTGAAGAGGCCACTGAAGCTTTCTTT. The whole variable domain, remainder taken from reference TRBV9 and TRBJ1-1, is DSGVTQTPKHLITATGQRVTLRCSPRSGDLSVYWYQQSLDQGLQFLIQYYNGEERAKGNILERFSAQQFPDLHSELNLSSLELGDSALYFCASSVVGRAAEEATEAFFGQGTRLTVV.